This TCR beta chain was identified in a study of human T cells and chemical hapten exposure. Study details: Alopecia areata, totalis or universalis affected patients who were mostly female. Whole-study findings and limits: Expanded TCRs created a significantly greater count of big CDR3 similarity clusters than controls did.

Time point meaning: patch test 3, about 24 weeks after DPC sensitization. Treatment described: therapeutic diphenylcyclopropenone sensitization with weekly scalp DPC. People who gave samples had alopecia, were 18 to 70 years old, and were suitable for DPC. The authors' processing: Counting gave a median of roughly 100,000 TCRs per sample, with values ranging from about 23,224 to 700,000. TCRdb re-called the RACE reads with MiXCR, one entry per CDR3 protein. The V and J calls, along with clone size, are taken from TCRdb and not from the paper's own processing. The sample carries roughly 90,000 distinct CDR3 sequences, approximately 11% recorded once. The table lists this clonotype with many counts. Its specificity is not known. The CDR3 loop spans 15 amino acids. The trim removed 5 bases at V and 5 bases at J, leaving 7 bases unmatched. Germline V CDR1 and CDR2: SEHNR, FQNEAQ (reference sequence).

The genes are TRBV7-9 and TRBJ2-1, with 9 bases lining up with TRBD1. The sample consisted of whole blood, taken in connection with sensitization to the hapten diphenylcyclopropenone (DPC). The TCR originated in a woman younger than 45 with alopecia areata. Some clones in this sample may be carry-over from other donors' samples. This CDR3 is CASSPGQGSDNEQFF. Here the CDR3 DNA reads TGTGCCAGCAGCCCTGGACAGGGGAGCGACAATGAGCAGTTCTTC.